The rows below give T cell receptor beta chains drawn from one sample of a study of PD-L1 blockade in urothelial cancer. Using immunoSEQ multiplex PCR, the repertoire was profiled, and TCRdb retains in-frame clones only, with some absent. The table lists around 100,000 clones, around 86% of them singletons. The starting material was PBMCs, obtained around atezolizumab (anti-PD-L1) treatment. Receptor source: a man aged 60 to 69 with urothelial cancer. The CDR3 runs from the conserved cysteine through the conserved F or W. Each record gives: J gene, CDR3 length, D gene, clone size, V gene, CDR3 DNA, CDR3 protein. A D gene is named only where the DNA matches it firmly. Where a row states a size, it is once, few, many or the class of an expanded clone; other rows omit it.

j_call: TRBJ1-5
cdr3_length: 15
d_call: .
clone_size: .
v_call: TRBV4-1
cdr3_nt: TGCGCCAGCAGCCAATTGGCGGGGGAGGTTCAGCCCCAGCATTTT
cdr3_aa: CASSQLAGEVQPQHF

j_call: TRBJ2-1
cdr3_length: 12
d_call: .
clone_size: .
v_call: TRBV6-5
cdr3_nt: TGTGCCAGCAGCCCCCTTGGAGAGCGGCAGTTCTTC
cdr3_aa: CASSPLGERQFF

j_call: TRBJ2-7
cdr3_length: 12
d_call: .
clone_size: .
v_call: TRBV6-1
cdr3_nt: TGTGCCAGCAGGGAGACTCCCTTATGGGAGTACTTC
cdr3_aa: CASRETPLWEYF

j_call: TRBJ1-2
cdr3_length: 12
d_call: .
clone_size: once
v_call: TRBV2
cdr3_nt: TGTGCCAGCAGTGACACAAGATATGGCTACACCTTC
cdr3_aa: CASSDTRYGYTF

j_call: TRBJ2-7
cdr3_length: 16
d_call: .
clone_size: .
v_call: TRBV4-3
cdr3_nt: TGCGCCAGCAGCCAAGACATCTGGGAGAGCTCCTACGAGCAGTACTTC
cdr3_aa: CASSQDIWESSYEQYF

j_call: TRBJ1-4
cdr3_length: 14
d_call: TRBD1
clone_size: .
v_call: TRBV7-2
cdr3_nt: TGTGCCAGCAGCTCACAGGGGGTGGCTGAAAAACTGTTTTTT
cdr3_aa: CASSSQGVAEKLFF

j_call: TRBJ1-5
cdr3_length: 13
d_call: .
clone_size: .
v_call: TRBV18
cdr3_nt: TGTGCCAGCTCACCTTATAGCAATCAGCCCCAGCATTTT
cdr3_aa: CASSPYSNQPQHF

j_call: TRBJ1-1
cdr3_length: 16
d_call: .
clone_size: .
v_call: TRBV5-1
cdr3_nt: TGCGCCAGCAGCTTCACCGGGACTGCGGGGCTCACTGAAGCTTTCTTT
cdr3_aa: CASSFTGTAGLTEAFF

j_call: TRBJ1-5
cdr3_length: 17
d_call: TRBD1
clone_size: .
v_call: TRBV19
cdr3_nt: TGTGCCAGTAGTACTTATCAAACAGGGGGAATGGATCAGCCCCAGCATTTT
cdr3_aa: CASSTYQTGGMDQPQHF

j_call: TRBJ2-5
cdr3_length: 17
d_call: TRBD2
clone_size: .
v_call: TRBV7-8
cdr3_nt: TGTGCCAGCAACCTGGGGGTGGCTAGCGGGGGCCAAGAGACCCAGTACTTC
cdr3_aa: CASNLGVASGGQETQYF

j_call: TRBJ2-4
cdr3_length: 13
d_call: TRBD1
clone_size: few
v_call: TRBV6-5
cdr3_nt: TGTGCCAGCAGTTTGAGGACAGGAGACATTCAGTACTTC
cdr3_aa: CASSLRTGDIQYF

j_call: TRBJ1-3
cdr3_length: 14
d_call: .
clone_size: .
v_call: TRBV9
cdr3_nt: TGTGCCAGCAGCCCAGGACAGTCTGGAAACACCATATATTTT
cdr3_aa: CASSPGQSGNTIYF

j_call: TRBJ1-4
cdr3_length: 18
d_call: .
clone_size: .
v_call: TRBV5-5
cdr3_nt: TGTGCCAGCAGCTTGGTCTCGGGGGGCCGAAGGACTAATGAAAAACTGTTTTTT
cdr3_aa: CASSLVSGGRRTNEKLFF

j_call: TRBJ2-3
cdr3_length: 14
d_call: TRBD1
clone_size: once
v_call: TRBV28
cdr3_nt: TGTGCCAGCAGTAGGACAGGAACCACAGATACGCAGTATTTT
cdr3_aa: CASSRTGTTDTQYF

j_call: TRBJ1-1
cdr3_length: 13
d_call: .
clone_size: .
v_call: TRBV6-6
cdr3_nt: TGTGCCAGCACCCTCAAACTAGGCACTGAAGCTTTCTTT
cdr3_aa: CASTLKLGTEAFF

j_call: TRBJ1-1
cdr3_length: 13
d_call: .
clone_size: few
v_call: TRBV6-4
cdr3_nt: TGTGCCAGCAGTGACCAATTGAACACTGAAGCTTTCTTT
cdr3_aa: CASSDQLNTEAFF

j_call: TRBJ2-7
cdr3_length: 17
d_call: TRBD2
clone_size: .
v_call: TRBV7-6
cdr3_nt: TGTGCCAGCAGCCCAGGGACTACCCGGAGTTTCCCCTACGAGCAGTACTTC
cdr3_aa: CASSPGTTRSFPYEQYF

j_call: TRBJ2-1
cdr3_length: 13
d_call: TRBD1
clone_size: .
v_call: TRBV19
cdr3_nt: TGTGCCAGTGCCCCGACAGGGGCCCATGAGCAGTTCTTC
cdr3_aa: CASAPTGAHEQFF

j_call: TRBJ2-2
cdr3_length: 15
d_call: TRBD2
clone_size: .
v_call: TRBV2
cdr3_nt: TGTGCCAGCAGTGGACTAGCGGCAAACACCGGGGAGCTGTTTTTT
cdr3_aa: CASSGLAANTGELFF

j_call: TRBJ2-3
cdr3_length: 16
d_call: TRBD1
clone_size: .
v_call: TRBV9
cdr3_nt: TGTGCCAGCAGCGTATTAGGCAGGGGGCAAGGAGATACGCAGTATTTT
cdr3_aa: CASSVLGRGQGDTQYF

j_call: TRBJ2-7
cdr3_length: 15
d_call: .
clone_size: .
v_call: TRBV7-9
cdr3_nt: TGTGCCAGCAGCTGGTACAGGAGAATCTCCTACGAGCAGTACTTC
cdr3_aa: CASSWYRRISYEQYF

j_call: TRBJ2-7
cdr3_length: 15
d_call: .
clone_size: .
v_call: TRBV11-3
cdr3_nt: TGTGCCAGCAGCTTAGCAGGTGGGCAGACCTACGAGCAGTACTTC
cdr3_aa: CASSLAGGQTYEQYF

j_call: TRBJ2-7
cdr3_length: 15
d_call: TRBD1
clone_size: .
v_call: TRBV28
cdr3_nt: TGTGCCAGCAGTTTCGGGGACAGGTCTTTCGCCGAGCAGTACTTC
cdr3_aa: CASSFGDRSFAEQYF

j_call: TRBJ2-5
cdr3_length: 15
d_call: .
clone_size: once
v_call: TRBV2
cdr3_nt: TGTGCCAGCAGGGAGGGGTCGCGGGGACAAGAGACCCAGTACTTC
cdr3_aa: CASREGSRGQETQYF

j_call: TRBJ2-5
cdr3_length: 15
d_call: TRBD1
clone_size: .
v_call: TRBV4-2
cdr3_nt: TGTGCCAGCAGCCAGGGGACAGGGGGCAAAGAGACCCAGTACTTC
cdr3_aa: CASSQGTGGKETQYF

j_call: TRBJ1-6
cdr3_length: 15
d_call: TRBD1
clone_size: .
v_call: TRBV7-2
cdr3_nt: TGTGCCAGCAACTCCGGACAGGGCTATAATTCACCCCTCCACTTT
cdr3_aa: CASNSGQGYNSPLHF

j_call: TRBJ2-3
cdr3_length: 14
d_call: .
clone_size: .
v_call: TRBV11-3
cdr3_nt: TGTGCCAGCAGCCCGACTAGGCCCACAGATACGCAGTATTTT
cdr3_aa: CASSPTRPTDTQYF

j_call: TRBJ1-1
cdr3_length: 13
d_call: .
clone_size: .
v_call: TRBV14
cdr3_nt: TGTGCCAGCAGCCTATCGGGTTCATTAGACGCTTTCTTT
cdr3_aa: CASSLSGSLDAFF

j_call: TRBJ2-3
cdr3_length: 14
d_call: TRBD2
clone_size: .
v_call: TRBV19
cdr3_nt: TGTGCCAGTAGTCGCGGGGGACGCACAGATACGCAGTATTTT
cdr3_aa: CASSRGGRTDTQYF

j_call: TRBJ2-7
cdr3_length: 14
d_call: TRBD2
clone_size: .
v_call: TRBV5-1
cdr3_nt: TGCGCCAGCAGCTCCTTAGCGGGGGACTACGAGCAGTACTTC
cdr3_aa: CASSSLAGDYEQYF

j_call: TRBJ2-5
cdr3_length: 16
d_call: TRBD2
clone_size: .
v_call: TRBV7-6
cdr3_nt: TGTGCCAGCAGCCCGACGGGACTAGCGGGCCGAGAGACCCAGTACTTC
cdr3_aa: CASSPTGLAGRETQYF

j_call: TRBJ1-3
cdr3_length: 14
d_call: TRBD1
clone_size: once
v_call: TRBV9
cdr3_nt: TGTGCCAGCAGCTTGACGACAGGGGGAAACACCATATATTTT
cdr3_aa: CASSLTTGGNTIYF

j_call: TRBJ2-7
cdr3_length: 12
d_call: .
clone_size: once
v_call: TRBV7-2
cdr3_nt: TGTGCCAGCAGCTTAGACAACTACGAGCAGTACTTC
cdr3_aa: CASSLDNYEQYF

j_call: TRBJ2-6
cdr3_length: 17
d_call: TRBD2
clone_size: .
v_call: TRBV9
cdr3_nt: TGTGCCAGCAGCGAGCGGGACGGAGGCTCTGGGGCCAACGTCCTGACTTTC
cdr3_aa: CASSERDGGSGANVLTF

j_call: TRBJ2-7
cdr3_length: 20
d_call: TRBD1
clone_size: .
v_call: TRBV5-1
cdr3_nt: TGCGCCAGCAGCTTGTCCCGCCCGACAGGGGTAGGGGATCCATCCTACGAGCAGTACTTC
cdr3_aa: CASSLSRPTGVGDPSYEQYF

j_call: TRBJ2-2
cdr3_length: 14
d_call: .
clone_size: few
v_call: TRBV7-9
cdr3_nt: TGTGCCAGCAGCTTAGTCTCCGAGGCCGGGGAGCTGTTTTTT
cdr3_aa: CASSLVSEAGELFF